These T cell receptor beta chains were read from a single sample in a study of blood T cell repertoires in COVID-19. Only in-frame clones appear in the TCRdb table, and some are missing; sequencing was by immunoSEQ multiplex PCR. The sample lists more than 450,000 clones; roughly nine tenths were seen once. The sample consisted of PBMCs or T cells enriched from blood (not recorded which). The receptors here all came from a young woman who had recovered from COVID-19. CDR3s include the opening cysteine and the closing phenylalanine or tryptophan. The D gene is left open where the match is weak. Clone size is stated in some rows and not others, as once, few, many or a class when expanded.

cdr3_aa: CASTRVAGDYEQYF
cdr3_nt: TGTGCCAGCACAAGGGTAGCGGGTGACTACGAGCAGTACTTC
d_call: TRBD2
v_call: TRBV6-5
clone_size: -
j_call: TRBJ2-7

cdr3_aa: CASRPGDTEAFF
cdr3_nt: TGTGCCAGCAGACCAGGGGACACTGAAGCTTTCTTT
d_call: -
v_call: TRBV5-8
clone_size: -
j_call: TRBJ1-1

cdr3_aa: CASRSGQGATLNEKLFF
cdr3_nt: TGCGCCAGCAGATCCGGACAGGGCGCCACTCTTAATGAAAAACTGTTTTTT
d_call: TRBD1
v_call: TRBV5-1
clone_size: -
j_call: TRBJ1-4

cdr3_aa: CASSLEGAMVTEAFF
cdr3_nt: TGCGCCAGCAGCTTGGAAGGGGCGATGGTCACTGAAGCTTTCTTT
d_call: -
v_call: TRBV5-1
clone_size: -
j_call: TRBJ1-1

cdr3_aa: CASSLIEGVHEQYF
cdr3_nt: TGTGCCAGCAGTTTAATTGAGGGCGTCCACGAGCAGTACTTC
d_call: -
v_call: TRBV28
clone_size: -
j_call: TRBJ2-7

cdr3_aa: CASSTGEPGNEQFF
cdr3_nt: TGTGCCAGTAGTACCGGAGAACCGGGCAATGAGCAGTTCTTC
d_call: -
v_call: TRBV19
clone_size: -
j_call: TRBJ2-1

cdr3_aa: CASSFSGGAYNEQFF
cdr3_nt: TGTGCCAGCAGCTTTTCGGGGGGCGCGTACAATGAGCAGTTCTTC
d_call: -
v_call: TRBV5-4
clone_size: once
j_call: TRBJ2-1

cdr3_aa: CASRNREGEQFF
cdr3_nt: TGCGCCAGCAGGAACAGGGAGGGCGAGCAGTTCTTC
d_call: -
v_call: TRBV10-2
clone_size: -
j_call: TRBJ2-1

cdr3_aa: CASSRGTGNHGYTF
cdr3_nt: TGTGCCAGCAGTCGCGGGACAGGAAACCATGGCTACACCTTC
d_call: TRBD1
v_call: TRBV4-2
clone_size: -
j_call: TRBJ1-2

cdr3_aa: CASSPPFIPRDRYSNQPQHF
cdr3_nt: TGTGCCAGCAGCCCTCCCTTTATTCCCCGGGACAGGTATAGCAATCAGCCCCAGCATTTT
d_call: TRBD1
v_call: TRBV28
clone_size: -
j_call: TRBJ1-5

cdr3_aa: CASAGGQSNEQFF
cdr3_nt: TGCGCCAGCGCGGGGGGGCAGAGCAATGAGCAGTTCTTC
d_call: TRBD2
v_call: TRBV4-1
clone_size: -
j_call: TRBJ2-1

cdr3_aa: CASSQDLAGASRNEQFF
cdr3_nt: TGTGCCAGCAGCCAAGACCTAGCGGGGGCCTCGAGGAATGAGCAGTTCTTC
d_call: TRBD2
v_call: TRBV4-2
clone_size: once
j_call: TRBJ2-1

cdr3_aa: CASSSPPGLAGGTQYF
cdr3_nt: TGTGCCAGCAGCTCGCCTCCGGGACTAGCGGGGGGCACCCAGTACTTC
d_call: TRBD2
v_call: TRBV7-2
clone_size: -
j_call: TRBJ2-7

cdr3_aa: CSVRSDRGAREQYF
cdr3_nt: TGCAGCGTCCGATCGGACAGGGGGGCTCGAGAGCAGTACTTC
d_call: TRBD1
v_call: TRBV29-1
clone_size: -
j_call: TRBJ2-7

cdr3_aa: CASSGTGVTEAFF
cdr3_nt: TGTGCCAGCAGTGGGACAGGGGTGACTGAAGCTTTCTTT
d_call: TRBD1
v_call: TRBV12-3/TRBV12-4
clone_size: -
j_call: TRBJ1-1

cdr3_aa: CASSLELGAGEFTEQFF
cdr3_nt: TGTGCCAGCAGCTTAGAATTGGGTGCGGGGGAGTTCACTGAGCAGTTCTTC
d_call: TRBD2
v_call: TRBV7-2
clone_size: -
j_call: TRBJ2-1

cdr3_aa: CASSLKGWGGYTF
cdr3_nt: TGTGCCAGCAGCTTAAAGGGGTGGGGTGGCTACACCTTC
d_call: -
v_call: TRBV7-9
clone_size: -
j_call: TRBJ1-2

cdr3_aa: CASSLAEFVREDGYTF
cdr3_nt: TGCGCCAGCAGCTTGGCCGAGTTTGTCAGGGAAGATGGCTACACCTTC
d_call: -
v_call: TRBV5-1
clone_size: -
j_call: TRBJ1-2

cdr3_aa: CASGTDVYNSPLHF
cdr3_nt: TGTGCCAGCGGGACAGACGTCTATAATTCACCCCTCCACTTT
d_call: TRBD1
v_call: TRBV6-5
clone_size: -
j_call: TRBJ1-6

cdr3_aa: CASSFTTSTEAFF
cdr3_nt: TGTGCCAGCAGCTTCACTACCTCCACTGAAGCTTTCTTT
d_call: -
v_call: TRBV7-3
clone_size: few
j_call: TRBJ1-1

cdr3_aa: CASRLQGTNTEAFF
cdr3_nt: TGTGCCAGTAGGTTACAGGGTACGAACACTGAAGCTTTCTTT
d_call: -
v_call: TRBV19
clone_size: -
j_call: TRBJ1-1

cdr3_aa: CASGLVEGGNEQYF
cdr3_nt: TGTGCTAGTGGTTTGGTAGAGGGAGGGAATGAGCAGTACTTC
d_call: TRBD2
v_call: TRBV12-5
clone_size: few
j_call: TRBJ2-7

cdr3_aa: CASSLRGGSNQPQHF
cdr3_nt: TGTGCCAGCAGCTTACGAGGGGGCAGCAATCAGCCCCAGCATTTT
d_call: TRBD1
v_call: TRBV7-2
clone_size: -
j_call: TRBJ1-5

cdr3_aa: CASRPSDRPGEQYF
cdr3_nt: TGTGCCAGCAGACCCTCGGACAGACCCGGCGAGCAGTACTTC
d_call: -
v_call: TRBV6-6
clone_size: -
j_call: TRBJ2-7

cdr3_aa: CASGDFRGETQYF
cdr3_nt: TGTGCCAGCGGGGATTTCCGGGGGGAGACCCAGTACTTC
d_call: -
v_call: TRBV2
clone_size: -
j_call: TRBJ2-5

cdr3_aa: CASSEDSPMNTEAFF
cdr3_nt: TGTGCCAGCAGTGAGGACAGCCCCATGAACACTGAAGCTTTCTTT
d_call: -
v_call: TRBV2
clone_size: -
j_call: TRBJ1-1

cdr3_aa: CASSVDRDRGRFNEKLFF
cdr3_nt: TGTGCCAGCAGCGTAGACCGGGACAGGGGCAGGTTTAATGAAAAACTGTTTTTT
d_call: TRBD1
v_call: TRBV5-4
clone_size: -
j_call: TRBJ1-4

cdr3_aa: CASSPYNGRNQPQHF
cdr3_nt: TGTGCCAGCAGCCCCTACAATGGGCGCAATCAGCCCCAGCATTTT
d_call: -
v_call: TRBV27
clone_size: -
j_call: TRBJ1-5

cdr3_aa: CASGGGMNSPLHF
cdr3_nt: TGTGCCAGCGGGGGAGGGATGAATTCACCCCTCCACTTT
d_call: -
v_call: TRBV27
clone_size: -
j_call: TRBJ1-6